The present TCR beta chain was sequenced within a study of T cell responses to AZD1222 COVID-19 vaccine. Germline V lookup: CDR1 MGHRA, CDR2 YSYEKL. There are 15 residues in the CDR3. Trimming took off 0 bases at V and 3 bases at J, with 9 bases between the two ends. Regarding this clone: Its cognate antigen is unknown.

Study-wide points: Donors were mostly white British, more females; clonal diversity possibly underestimated. Spike-specific TCRs gained breadth and depth after people received two AZD1222 doses.

Assay used: immunoSEQ multiplex PCR; TCRdb lists only in-frame clones, some missing. The sample has around 130,000 clones, 70% to 90% seen once; the top ten hold roughly 12%. This sequence was found in an adult in good health. The input for sequencing was peripheral blood, taken on day 0 of AZD1222 vaccination. The V and J genes are TRBV4-1 and TRBJ1-5; D not certain. CDR3 loop: CASSQEGGNNQPQHF. CDR3 coding DNA: TGCGCCAGCAGCCAAGAAGGAGGTAACAATCAGCCCCAGCATTTT.